The 29 T cell receptor beta chains below were found in one sample sequenced in a study of T-cell reconstitution after alpha-beta-depleted transplantation in children. TCRbeta library construction was performed incorporating unique molecular identifiers. TCRdb re-derived calls from the PCR reads in MiXCR, one entry per CDR3 protein. This sample has roughly 790,000 distinct CDR3 sequences, with 15% to 20% found just once. Here the sequenced sample was PBMCs, mostly from graft donor cells, taken 360 days after TCRalphabeta/CD19-depleted stem cell transplant. All receptors derive from a male patient aged 10-17 years who had a stem cell transplant for acute lymphoblastic leukemia, so the T cells may come from the graft donor.

The J gene is TRBJ1-6, the V gene TRBV18; D remains unclear. V was trimmed by 2 bases and J by 13 bases, leaving 12 bases between them. The CDR3 runs 13 residues. Per the germline V gene, CDR1 is KGHSH and CDR2 is LQKENI. CDR3 bases: TGTGCCAGCTCACCAGGTATCCTCACGCCCCTCCACTTT. Its translation is CASSPGILTPLHF.

This clonotype occurred a few times. The J gene is TRBJ2-1, the V gene TRBV21-1; the table's D call of TRBD2 was not tested on the DNA. TRBV21-1 is reported as a pseudogene. The CDR3 extends over 16 amino acids. CDR3 residues: CASSKVSGGVYNEQFF. DNA for the CDR3: TGTGCCAGCAGCAAAGTGAGCGGGGGGGTCTACAATGAGCAGTTCTTC.

This chain uses TRBV7-6 with TRBJ2-3, with 9 bases identical to TRBD2. The CDR3 has 15 amino acids. Trimming removed 5 bases from V and 1 base from J; junction bases left unmatched: 4. Germline V gene data show CDR1 as SGHVS and CDR2 as FNYEAQ. This chain's CDR3 is CASSTQRGGTDTQYF. In DNA, the CDR3 is TGTGCCAGCAGCACGCAGCGGGGGGGCACAGATACGCAGTATTTT.

The DNA for the CDR3 is TGCGCCAGCAGCCAGTCTCCCTACACTGAAGCTTTCTTT. Encoded protein: CASSQSPYTEAFF. V gene TRBV4-1 combines with J gene TRBJ1-1; D not certain. This CDR3 contains 13 residues. Looked up from germline, CDR1 is MGHRA and CDR2 is YSYEKL. Between the trimmed V and J ends, which lost 3 bases and 3 bases, there was a span of 8 bases.

This rearrangement joins TRBV5-1 to TRBJ1-1; D may be TRBD1 (5 bases). Trimming pared 2 bases from V and 0 bases from J, leaving 17 bases between. The CDR3 extends over 17 amino acids. The germline V gene encodes CDR1 SGHRS and CDR2 YFSETQ. CDR3 sequence reads: CASSFWTSLNMNTEAFF. In nucleotides, the CDR3 is TGCGCCAGCAGCTTCTGGACATCCCTGAATATGAACACTGAAGCTTTCTTT.

For the CDR3, the DNA is TGCGCCAGCAGCCAAGGGCCTAGCGGGACCTACGAGCAGTACTTC. Amino acid sequence: CASSQGPSGTYEQYF. The chain links TRBV4-1 to TRBJ2-7; TRBD2 matches 9 bases. The CDR3 loop spans 15 amino acids. CDR1 MGHRA and CDR2 YSYEKL come from the germline V gene. Trimming took 1 base from V and 2 from J; bases not matched to a gene: 3.

The chain has TRBV14 and TRBJ2-1, with D unresolved. The germline V gene has CDR1 SGHDN and CDR2 FVKESK. Trimming took off 0 bases at V and 2 bases at J, with 8 bases between the two ends. The CDR3 runs 15 residues. The CDR3 DNA sequence: TGTGCCAGCAGCCAAGAGAAAGGGCCCTACAATGAGCAGTTCTTC. Its translation is CASSQEKGPYNEQFF. Variable domain in full (rest from reference TRBV14 and TRBJ2-1): EAGVTQFPSHSVIEKGQTVTLRCDPISGHDNLYWYRRVMGKEIKFLLHFVKESKQDESGMPNNRFLAERTGGTYSTLKVQPAELEDSGVYFCASSQEKGPYNEQFFGPGTRLTVL.

This clonotype has only a few counts. CDR3 sequence (DNA): TGCAGTGCTGAGCCGTCGGGGATCACAGATACGCAGTATTTT. Amino acid sequence: CSAEPSGITDTQYF. The chain couples TRBV20-1 to TRBJ2-3; tentative D call: TRBD2 (5 bases). V dropped 5 bases and J dropped 2 bases, with 14 bases sitting between them. The V gene's germline CDR1 is DFQATT and CDR2 SNEGSKA (reference sequence). This CDR3 comprises 14 residues.

V usage is TRBV7-9 and J usage is TRBJ2-1, with 9 bases aligning to TRBD2. From germline, CDR1 is SEHNR and CDR2 FQNEAQ (reference sequence). After removal of 1 base from V and 9 bases from J, the junction contained 7 bases not matched to a gene. CDR3 size: 15 residues. DNA for the CDR3: TGTGCCAGCAGCTTAGTTGTTAGCGGGAGTCTTGAGCAGTTCTTC. This translates into CASSLVVSGSLEQFF.

The rearrangement joins TRBV12-3 or TRBV12-4 to TRBJ2-3, with D hard to call. The germline V and J ends were trimmed by 9 bases and 0 bases, with 10 bases remaining between them. The CDR3 runs 13 residues. The CDR3 region has the DNA TGTGCCAGTTTAGCTAGAAGCACAGATACGCAGTATTTT. Protein: CASLARSTDTQYF.

This clonotype has just a few counts. The V call is TRBV29-1, the J call TRBJ2-4; the D gene is possibly TRBD1 (6 bases). V lost 0 bases and J lost 2, with 14 bases in between. Germline CDR1 reads SQVTM; CDR2 reads ANQGSEA. This CDR3 has 16 amino acids. The CDR3 sequence: CSVEDPQGTTKNIQYF. DNA for the CDR3: TGCAGCGTTGAAGATCCCCAGGGGACGACCAAAAACATTCAGTACTTC.

V gene TRBV12-3 or TRBV12-4 combines with J gene TRBJ2-1; 8 bases are shared with TRBD2. The CDR3 spans 12 residues. Losses at the gene ends were 5 bases for V and 11 bases for J; bases not matched to a gene: 5. The CDR3 is CASSAASGQQFF. CDR3 in DNA: TGTGCCAGCAGTGCCGCTAGCGGGCAGCAGTTCTTC.

This clonotype was detected a few times. J is TRBJ2-7 and V is TRBV3-1; weak D call: TRBD1 (5 bases). Germline assignment: CDR1 LGHDT and CDR2 YNNKEL (reference sequence). This CDR3 has 12 residues. The V end was cut by 6 bases, the J end by 3 bases, with 9 bases between. CDR3 in DNA: TGTGCCAGCAGACGAACAGGCTACGAGCAGTACTTC. Translated, it gives CASRRTGYEQYF.

CDR3: CASSLHPRGTDTQYF. The CDR3 coding sequence is TGTGCCAGCAGCTTACACCCTCGCGGCACAGATACGCAGTATTTT. The chain links TRBV7-6 to TRBJ2-3, with no clear D. CDR1 and CDR2 from the germline V gene are SGHVS and FNYEAQ. Trimming shortened V by 2 bases and J by 1 base, and 10 bases separated the two germline ends. The CDR3 consists of 15 residues.

In its sample, this clonotype was seen a few times. J is TRBJ1-1 and V is TRBV20-1; a possible D gene is TRBD1 (5 bases). V was pared by 2 bases and J by 5 bases, with 21 bases between. This CDR3 comprises 16 residues. The germline V gene encodes CDR1 DFQATT and CDR2 SNEGSKA (reference sequence). This chain's CDR3 is CSARSGDGWLRTEAFF. The DNA of the CDR3 is TGCAGTGCTAGAAGCGGGGACGGCTGGCTGAGGACTGAAGCTTTCTTT.

The chain has TRBV20-1 and TRBJ2-1; the match to TRBD2 covers 13 bases. V trimming: 4 bases; J trimming: 5 bases; junction bases outside the gene matches: 11. This CDR3 spans 17 amino acids. Per the germline V gene, CDR1 is DFQATT and CDR2 is SNEGSKA (reference sequence). The DNA for the CDR3 is TGCAGTGCTATGACTAGCGGGAGGCCAAGAACCAACAATGAGCAGTTCTTC. This encodes CSAMTSGRPRTNNEQFF.

This clonotype was recorded a few times. This sequence joins TRBV4-1 and TRBJ1-4; possible D gene TRBD1, 6 bases. The CDR3 loop spans 15 amino acids. Germline V CDR1 and CDR2: MGHRA, YSYEKL. V gave up 3 bases and J gave up 8 bases, with 16 bases separating them. This CDR3 reads CASSQADRSKEKLFF. CDR3 in DNA: TGCGCCAGCAGCCAGGCTGACAGGTCCAAGGAAAAACTGTTTTTT.

This clonotype was picked up a small number of times. The rearrangement uses TRBV6-1 and TRBJ2-3; TRBD2 is a possible D gene (6 bases). The germline gives CDR1 MNHNS, CDR2 SASEGT. The ends were cut back, 7 bases at V and 6 bases at J, with 32 bases in the middle. The CDR3 is 19 amino acids. CDR3 residues: CASTYRGLPWRGTLDTQYF. In nucleotides, the CDR3 is TGTGCCAGCACCTATAGGGGACTGCCTTGGAGGGGCACACTCGATACGCAGTATTTT.

This clonotype has just a few counts. The CDR3 DNA sequence: TGTGCCATCAGTGACGAGGACCAAGAGACCCAGTACTTC. It yields the protein CAISDEDQETQYF. The chain combines TRBV10-3 with TRBJ2-5; D not certain. Trimming removed 3 bases from V and 0 bases from J, with 5 bases in between. Germline lookup yields CDR1 ENHRY and CDR2 SYGVKD. The CDR3 has 13 amino acids.

This chain connects TRBV12-3 or TRBV12-4 to TRBJ2-7, with TRBD2 matching over 15 bases. The CDR3 runs 16 residues. Trimming cost V 5 bases and J 6 bases; bases outside gene matches: 8. The CDR3: CASSPGLAGGKGEQYF. The DNA of the CDR3 is TGTGCCAGCAGTCCAGGACTAGCGGGAGGGAAGGGCGAGCAGTACTTC.

This clonotype occurred a few times. The V call is TRBV25-1, the J call TRBJ2-1; 8 nucleotides line up with TRBD2. Germline lookup yields CDR1 MGHDK and CDR2 SYGVNS. V was pared by 3 bases and J by 6 bases, with 7 bases of the junction left unmatched. There are 15 residues in the CDR3. The CDR3 loop is CASSDPAGVSNEQFF. The CDR3, as DNA: TGTGCCAGCAGTGACCCAGCGGGAGTGTCCAATGAGCAGTTCTTC.

This clonotype has a single count. This CDR3 reads CASSPRGQIYGYTF. CDR3 DNA: TGTGCCAGCAGCCCTCGGGGGCAGATCTATGGCTACACCTTC. The rearrangement uses TRBV12-3 or TRBV12-4 and TRBJ1-2; D might be TRBD1 (6 bases). The V end lost 6 bases, the J end lost 4 bases, and 15 bases lay between the germline ends. This CDR3 spans 14 amino acids.

This clonotype appeared many times. The chain is built from TRBV12-3 or TRBV12-4 and TRBJ2-1, with TRBD2 matching 10 bases. Trimming cost V 8 bases and J 8 bases; bases outside gene matches: 15. This CDR3 region has 16 residues. CDR3 in amino acids: CASFLAAGGYGDEQFF. The DNA of the CDR3 is TGTGCCAGCTTTCTAGCAGCGGGGGGGTACGGCGATGAGCAGTTCTTC.

V gene TRBV18 combines with J gene TRBJ2-5; D remains unclear. V was pared by 2 bases and J by 5 bases, with 9 bases between. The CDR3 runs 13 residues. Germline-derived CDR1 and CDR2 are KGHSH and LQKENI. The CDR3 DNA follows: TGTGCCAGCTCACCAGCAGCGAGGGAGACCCAGTACTTC. It specifies CASSPAARETQYF.

The chain links TRBV27 to TRBJ1-1, with a tentative D call TRBD1 (5 bases). Trimming cost V 2 bases and J 1 base, with 14 bases left between them. This CDR3 has 16 amino acids. Germline CDR1 MNHEY, CDR2 SMNVEV (reference sequence). The CDR3 DNA is TGTGCCAGCAGTTTACTGGGGCGAGCTGGGAACACTGAAGCTTTCTTT. Its protein is CASSLLGRAGNTEAFF.

This clonotype was counted only a few times. V gene TRBV12-3 or TRBV12-4 combines with J gene TRBJ2-5; 7 positions match TRBD1. The length of the CDR3 is 15 residues. After removal of 4 bases from V and 2 bases from J, the junction contained 7 bases not matched to a gene. In nucleotides, the CDR3 is TGTGCCAGCAGTTCCCTCCAGGGGGTGCAAGAGACCCAGTACTTC. Amino acid sequence: CASSSLQGVQETQYF.

This clonotype was seen a few times. The chain combines TRBV13 with TRBJ1-2; maybe TRBD1 (6 bases). The germline V and J ends were trimmed by 3 bases and 4 bases, with 12 bases remaining between them. The CDR3 length is 14 residues. The V gene's germline CDR1 is PRHDT and CDR2 FYEKMQ (reference sequence). The CDR3 reads CASSFGQTGYGYTF. The CDR3 nucleotides are TGTGCCAGCAGCTTCGGACAGACGGGCTATGGCTACACCTTC.

This clonotype showed up just a few times. V is TRBV20-1 and J is TRBJ2-7; D unclear. The germline V and J ends were trimmed by 3 bases and 2 bases, with 14 bases remaining between them. The germline gives CDR1 DFQATT, CDR2 SNEGSKA (reference sequence). CDR3 length: 14 amino acids. In DNA form, the CDR3 reads TGCAGTGCTAGTCCTCTTTTTATAGCCTACGAGCAGTACTTC. This sequence encodes CSASPLFIAYEQYF.

The rearrangement links TRBV10-1 to TRBJ2-1, with TRBD2 as a possible D gene (6 bases). Germline V lookup: CDR1 WNHNN, CDR2 SYGVQD (reference sequence). The CDR3 has 14 residues. The ends were cut back, 7 bases at V and 8 bases at J, with 18 bases in the middle. As DNA, the CDR3 is TGCGCCAGCACGGAGGGAGCGTTGAGGCATGAGCAGTTCTTC. This codes for CASTEGALRHEQFF.